This T cell receptor (beta chain) originates from a study of graft-versus-host responses after intestinal transplantation. Tissue processing of the graft released intraepithelial and lamina propria lymphocytes from it. Clones were sequenced by immunoSEQ multiplex PCR, and TCRdb holds only the in-frame ones, with some missing. The sample lists more than 12,000 clones; around 64% were seen once. Whole-study findings and limits: Early post-transplant falls in HvG clones accompanied the peak levels of circulating GvH clones.

On this clone: The antigen remains unidentified.

The CDR3 covers 15 residues. Germline CDR1 SGHNT, CDR2 YYREEE (reference sequence). The junction had 6 bases not matched to a gene; V was cut back by 5 bases and J by 3 bases. This chain joins TRBV5-4 and TRBJ1-3; TRBD1 aligns across 9 bases. This sequence was found in a human patient who received an intestinal transplant, so some T cells may come from the graft donor. The sample in question was ileum tissue, obtained around 770 days after intestinal transplantation. The CDR3 region has the DNA TGTGCCAGCAGTTCGGGACAGGGAGATGGAAACACCATATATTTT. It yields the protein CASSSGQGDGNTIYF.